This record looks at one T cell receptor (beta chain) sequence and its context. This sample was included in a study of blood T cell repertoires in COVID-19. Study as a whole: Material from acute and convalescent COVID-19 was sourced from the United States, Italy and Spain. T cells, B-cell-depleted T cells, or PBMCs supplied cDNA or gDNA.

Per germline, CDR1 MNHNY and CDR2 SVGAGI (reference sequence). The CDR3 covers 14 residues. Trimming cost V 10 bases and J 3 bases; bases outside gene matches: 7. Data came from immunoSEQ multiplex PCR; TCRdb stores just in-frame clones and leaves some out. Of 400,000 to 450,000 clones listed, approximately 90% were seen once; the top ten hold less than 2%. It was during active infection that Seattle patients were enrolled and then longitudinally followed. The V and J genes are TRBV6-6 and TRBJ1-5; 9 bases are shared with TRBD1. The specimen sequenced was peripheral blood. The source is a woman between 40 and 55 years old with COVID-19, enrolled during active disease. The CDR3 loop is CAIGQGLPNQPQHF. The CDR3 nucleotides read TGTGCCATTGGACAGGGGCTTCCCAATCAGCCCCAGCATTTT.